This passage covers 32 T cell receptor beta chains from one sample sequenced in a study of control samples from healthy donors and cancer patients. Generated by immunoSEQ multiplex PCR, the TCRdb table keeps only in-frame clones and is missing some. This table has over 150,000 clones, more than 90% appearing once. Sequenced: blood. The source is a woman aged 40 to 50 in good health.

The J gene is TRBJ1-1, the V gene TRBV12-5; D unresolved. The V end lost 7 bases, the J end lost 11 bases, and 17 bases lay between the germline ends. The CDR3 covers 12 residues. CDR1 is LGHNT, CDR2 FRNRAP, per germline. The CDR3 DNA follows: TGTGCTAGTGTCTCAGCCTCCTCCGTGGCTTTCTTT. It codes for CASVSASSVAFF.

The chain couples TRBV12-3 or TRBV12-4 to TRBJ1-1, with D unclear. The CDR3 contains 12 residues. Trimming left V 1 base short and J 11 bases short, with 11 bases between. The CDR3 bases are TGTGCCAGCAGTTTAGTGCCAACCCCCGCTTTCTTT. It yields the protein CASSLVPTPAFF.

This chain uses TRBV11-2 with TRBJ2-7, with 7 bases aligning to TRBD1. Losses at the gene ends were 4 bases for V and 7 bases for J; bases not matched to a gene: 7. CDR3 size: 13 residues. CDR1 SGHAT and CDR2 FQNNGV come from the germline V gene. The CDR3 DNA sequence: TGTGCCAGCAGCTACTGGGACAGCAAAGAGCAGTACTTC. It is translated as CASSYWDSKEQYF.

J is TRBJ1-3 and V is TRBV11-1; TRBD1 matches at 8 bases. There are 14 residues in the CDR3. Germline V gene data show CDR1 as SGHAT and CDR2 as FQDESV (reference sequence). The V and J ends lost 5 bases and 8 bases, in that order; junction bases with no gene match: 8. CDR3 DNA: TGTGCCAGCAGCCGGGGGACAGGAGAGGACACCATATATTTT. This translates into CASSRGTGEDTIYF.

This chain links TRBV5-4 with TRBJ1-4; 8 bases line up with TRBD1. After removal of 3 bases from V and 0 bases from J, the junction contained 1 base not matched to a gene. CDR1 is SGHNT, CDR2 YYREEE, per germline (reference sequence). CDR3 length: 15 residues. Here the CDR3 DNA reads TGTGCCAGCAGCTACAGGGGGGCAACTAATGAAAAACTGTTTTTT. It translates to CASSYRGATNEKLFF.

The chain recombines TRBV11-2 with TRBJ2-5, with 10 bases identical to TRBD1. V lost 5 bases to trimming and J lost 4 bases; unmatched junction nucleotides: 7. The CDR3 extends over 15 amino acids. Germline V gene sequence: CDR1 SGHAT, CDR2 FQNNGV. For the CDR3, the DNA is TGTGCCAGCAGCGGGGGACAGGGGAGACGAGAGACCCAGTACTTC. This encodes CASSGGQGRRETQYF.

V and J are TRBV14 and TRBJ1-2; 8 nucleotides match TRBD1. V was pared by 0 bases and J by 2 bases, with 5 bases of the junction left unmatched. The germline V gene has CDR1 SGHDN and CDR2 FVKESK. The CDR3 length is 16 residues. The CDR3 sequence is CASSQDYRTGNYGYTF. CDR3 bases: TGTGCCAGCAGCCAAGATTATAGGACAGGGAACTATGGCTACACCTTC. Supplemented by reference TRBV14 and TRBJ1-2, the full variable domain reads EAGVTQFPSHSVIEKGQTVTLRCDPISGHDNLYWYRRVMGKEIKFLLHFVKESKQDESGMPNNRFLAERTGGTYSTLKVQPAELEDSGVYFCASSQDYRTGNYGYTFGSGTRLTVV.

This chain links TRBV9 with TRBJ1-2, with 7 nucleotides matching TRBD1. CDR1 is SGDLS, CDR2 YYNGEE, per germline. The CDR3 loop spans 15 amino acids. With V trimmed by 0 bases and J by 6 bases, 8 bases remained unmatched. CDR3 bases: TGTGCCAGCAGCGTAGGACAGGGCTACCTCGATGGCTACACCTTC. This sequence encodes CASSVGQGYLDGYTF.

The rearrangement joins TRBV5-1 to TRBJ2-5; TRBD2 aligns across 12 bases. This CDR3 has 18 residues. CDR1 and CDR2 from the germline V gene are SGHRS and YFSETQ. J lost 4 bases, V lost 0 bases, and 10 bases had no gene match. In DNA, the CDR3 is TGCGCCAGCAGCTTGGGCCCACTAGCGGGGGGCCGGGGAGAGACCCAGTACTTC. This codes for CASSLGPLAGGRGETQYF.

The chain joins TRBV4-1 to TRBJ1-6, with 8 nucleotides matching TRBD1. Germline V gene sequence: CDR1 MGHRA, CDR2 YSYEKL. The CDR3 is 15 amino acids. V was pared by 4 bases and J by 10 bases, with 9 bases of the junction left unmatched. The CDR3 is CASSLTTGGWSPLHF. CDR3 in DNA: TGCGCCAGCAGCCTAACTACAGGGGGTTGGTCACCCCTCCACTTT.

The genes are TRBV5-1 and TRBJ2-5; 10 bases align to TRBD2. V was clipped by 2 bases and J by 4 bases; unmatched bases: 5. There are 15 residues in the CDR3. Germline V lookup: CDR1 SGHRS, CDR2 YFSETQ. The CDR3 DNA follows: TGCGCCAGCAGCTTTAGCTCTAGCGGGGGAGAGACCCAGTACTTC. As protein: CASSFSSSGGETQYF.

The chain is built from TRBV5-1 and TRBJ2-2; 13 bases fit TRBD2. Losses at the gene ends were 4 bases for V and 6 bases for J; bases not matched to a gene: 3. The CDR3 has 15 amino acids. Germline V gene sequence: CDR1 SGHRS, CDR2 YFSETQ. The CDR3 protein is CASSTTSGGAGELFF. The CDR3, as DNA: TGCGCCAGCAGCACCACTAGCGGGGGGGCCGGGGAGCTGTTTTTT.

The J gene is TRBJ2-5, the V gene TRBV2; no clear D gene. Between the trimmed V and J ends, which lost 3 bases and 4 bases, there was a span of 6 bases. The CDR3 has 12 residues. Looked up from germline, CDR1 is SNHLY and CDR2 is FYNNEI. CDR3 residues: CASSDSLETQYF. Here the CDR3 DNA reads TGTGCCAGCAGTGACAGTTTAGAGACCCAGTACTTC. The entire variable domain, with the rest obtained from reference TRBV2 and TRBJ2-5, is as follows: EPEVTQTPSHQVTQMGQEVILRCVPISNHLYFYWYRQILGQKVEFLVSFYNNEISEKSEIFDDQFSVERPDGSNFTLKIRSTKLEDSAMYFCASSDSLETQYFGPGTRLLVL.

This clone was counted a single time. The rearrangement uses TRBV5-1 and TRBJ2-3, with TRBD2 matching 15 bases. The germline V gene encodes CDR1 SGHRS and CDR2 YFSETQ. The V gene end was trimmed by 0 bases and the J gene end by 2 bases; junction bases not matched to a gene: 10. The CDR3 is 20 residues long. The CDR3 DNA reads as TGCGCCAGCAGCTTGGGTTTTGGACTAGCGGGGGGGCGGAACACAGATACGCAGTATTTT. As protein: CASSLGFGLAGGRNTDTQYF. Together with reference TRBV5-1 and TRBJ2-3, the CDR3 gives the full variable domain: KAGVTQTPRYLIKTRGQQVTLSCSPISGHRSVSWYQQTPGQGLQFLFEYFSETQRNKGNFPGRFSGRQFSNSRSEMNVSTLELGDSALYLCASSLGFGLAGGRNTDTQYFGPGTRLTVL.

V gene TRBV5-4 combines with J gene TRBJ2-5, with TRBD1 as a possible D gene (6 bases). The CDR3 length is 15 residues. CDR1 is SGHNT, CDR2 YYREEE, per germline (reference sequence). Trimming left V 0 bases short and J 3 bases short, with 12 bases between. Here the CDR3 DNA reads TGTGCCAGCAGCTTGGTCTCAGGGACAAAAGAGACCCAGTACTTC. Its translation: CASSLVSGTKETQYF.

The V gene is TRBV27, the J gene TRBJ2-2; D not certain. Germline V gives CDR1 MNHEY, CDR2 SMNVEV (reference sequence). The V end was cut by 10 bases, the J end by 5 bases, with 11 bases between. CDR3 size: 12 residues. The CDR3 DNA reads TGTGCCACCCTTCAAACGACCGGGGAGCTGTTTTTT. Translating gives CATLQTTGELFF.

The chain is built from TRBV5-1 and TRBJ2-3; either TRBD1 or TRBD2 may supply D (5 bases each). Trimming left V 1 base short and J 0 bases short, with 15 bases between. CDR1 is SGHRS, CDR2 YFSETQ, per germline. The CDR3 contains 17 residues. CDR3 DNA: TGCGCCAGCAGCTTGTCCCCGAGGGGCCCGAGCACAGATACGCAGTATTTT. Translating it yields CASSLSPRGPSTDTQYF.

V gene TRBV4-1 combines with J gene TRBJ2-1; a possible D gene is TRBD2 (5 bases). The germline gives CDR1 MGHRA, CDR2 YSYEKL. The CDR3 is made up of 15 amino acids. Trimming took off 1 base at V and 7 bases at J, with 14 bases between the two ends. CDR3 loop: CASSQGVLAANEQFF. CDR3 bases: TGCGCCAGCAGCCAAGGAGTTCTAGCCGCAAATGAGCAGTTCTTC.

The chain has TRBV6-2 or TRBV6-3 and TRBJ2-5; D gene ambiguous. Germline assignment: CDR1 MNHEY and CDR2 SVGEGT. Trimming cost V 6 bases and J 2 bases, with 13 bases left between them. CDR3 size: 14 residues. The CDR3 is CASSQYTRQETQYF. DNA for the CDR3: TGTGCCAGCAGCCAGTACACGAGGCAAGAGACCCAGTACTTC.

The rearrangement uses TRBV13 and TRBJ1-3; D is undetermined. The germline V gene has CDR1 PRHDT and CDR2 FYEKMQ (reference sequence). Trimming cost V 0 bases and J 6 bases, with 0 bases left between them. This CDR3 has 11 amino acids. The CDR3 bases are TGTGCCAGCAGCTTAGGAAACACCATATATTTT. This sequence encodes CASSLGNTIYF.

CDR3 DNA sequence: TGTGCCAGCAGTCCAAGCTCACCTAACTATGGCTACACCTTC. This codes for CASSPSSPNYGYTF. V gene TRBV6-5 combines with J gene TRBJ1-2; D remains ambiguous. The germline CDR1 and CDR2 sequences are MNHEY and SVGAGI. V lost 5 bases and J lost 0, with 10 bases in between. CDR3 length equals 14 residues.

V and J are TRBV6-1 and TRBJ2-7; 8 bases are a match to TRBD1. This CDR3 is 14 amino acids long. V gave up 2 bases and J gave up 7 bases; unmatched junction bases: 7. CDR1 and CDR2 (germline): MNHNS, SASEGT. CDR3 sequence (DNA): TGTGCCAGCAGTGAACTAGGCAGGGGGCGTGAGCAGTACTTC. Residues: CASSELGRGREQYF.

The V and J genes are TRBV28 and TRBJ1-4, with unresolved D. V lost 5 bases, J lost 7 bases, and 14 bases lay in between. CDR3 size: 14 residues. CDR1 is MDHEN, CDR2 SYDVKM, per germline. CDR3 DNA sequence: TGTGCCAGCAGTCCAACGGGGATTCGTGAAAAACTGTTTTTT. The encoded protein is CASSPTGIREKLFF. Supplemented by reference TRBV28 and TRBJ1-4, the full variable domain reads DVKVTQSSRYLVKRTGEKVFLECVQDMDHENMFWYRQDPGLGLRLIYFSYDVKMKEKGDIPEGYSVSREKKERFSLILESASTNQTSMYLCASSPTGIREKLFFGSGTQLSVL.

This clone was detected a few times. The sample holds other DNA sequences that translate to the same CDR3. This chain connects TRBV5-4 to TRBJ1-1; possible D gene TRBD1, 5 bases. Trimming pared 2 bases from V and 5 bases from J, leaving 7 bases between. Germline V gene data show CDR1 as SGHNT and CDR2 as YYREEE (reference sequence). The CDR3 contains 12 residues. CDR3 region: CASSFGGTEAFF. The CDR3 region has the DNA TGTGCCAGCAGCTTCGGGGGTACTGAAGCTTTCTTT.

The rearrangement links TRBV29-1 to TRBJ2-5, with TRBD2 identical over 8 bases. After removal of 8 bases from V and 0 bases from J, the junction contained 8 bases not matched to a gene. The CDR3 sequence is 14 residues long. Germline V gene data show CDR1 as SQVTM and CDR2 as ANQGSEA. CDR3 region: CSSGAGGNQETQYF. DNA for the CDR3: TGCAGCTCCGGGGCGGGGGGTAACCAAGAGACCCAGTACTTC.

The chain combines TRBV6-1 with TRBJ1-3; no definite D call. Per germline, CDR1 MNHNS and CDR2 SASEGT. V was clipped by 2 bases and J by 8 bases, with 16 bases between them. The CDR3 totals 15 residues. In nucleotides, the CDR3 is TGTGCCAGCAGTGAATTCCCGACGGTCCTCGACACCATATATTTT. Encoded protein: CASSEFPTVLDTIYF.

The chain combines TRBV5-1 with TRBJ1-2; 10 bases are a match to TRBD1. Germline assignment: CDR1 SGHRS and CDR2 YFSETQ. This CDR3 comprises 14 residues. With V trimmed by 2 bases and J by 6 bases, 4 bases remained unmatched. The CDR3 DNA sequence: TGCGCCAGCAGCTTCTCGACAGGGGGCGATGGCTACACCTTC. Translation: CASSFSTGGDGYTF. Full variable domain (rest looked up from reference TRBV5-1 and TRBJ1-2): KAGVTQTPRYLIKTRGQQVTLSCSPISGHRSVSWYQQTPGQGLQFLFEYFSETQRNKGNFPGRFSGRQFSNSRSEMNVSTLELGDSALYLCASSFSTGGDGYTFGSGTRLTVV.

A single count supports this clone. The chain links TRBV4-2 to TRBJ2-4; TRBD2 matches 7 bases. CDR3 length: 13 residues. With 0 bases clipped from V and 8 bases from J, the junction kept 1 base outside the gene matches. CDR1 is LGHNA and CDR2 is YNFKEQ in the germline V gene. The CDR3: CASSQDRGDIQYF. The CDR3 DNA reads TGTGCCAGCAGCCAAGATCGGGGGGACATTCAGTACTTC.

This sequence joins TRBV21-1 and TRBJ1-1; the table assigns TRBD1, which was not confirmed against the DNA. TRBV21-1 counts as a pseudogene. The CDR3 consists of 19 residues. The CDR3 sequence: CASSKAKSQGWIQDTEAFF. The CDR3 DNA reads TGTGCCAGCAGCAAAGCTAAATCCCAGGGGTGGATCCAGGACACTGAAGCTTTCTTT.

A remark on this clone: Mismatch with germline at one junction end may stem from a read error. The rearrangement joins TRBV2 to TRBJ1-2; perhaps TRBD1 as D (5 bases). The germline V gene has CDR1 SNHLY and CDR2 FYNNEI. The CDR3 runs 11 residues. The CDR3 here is CASSDEGRVAF. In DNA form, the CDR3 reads TGTGCCAGCAGTGACGAGGGCAGGGTCGCCTTC.

The chain's CDR3 is CASTLGGSTEAFF. CDR3 nucleotides: TGTGCCAGCACCCTGGGCGGGAGCACTGAAGCTTTCTTT. The chain uses TRBV3-1 (or the pseudogene TRBV3-2) and TRBJ1-1, with D hard to call. The length of the CDR3 is 13 residues. The V gene's germline CDR1 is LGHDT and CDR2 YNNKEL (reference sequence). V lost 7 bases, J lost 4 bases, and 13 bases lay in between.

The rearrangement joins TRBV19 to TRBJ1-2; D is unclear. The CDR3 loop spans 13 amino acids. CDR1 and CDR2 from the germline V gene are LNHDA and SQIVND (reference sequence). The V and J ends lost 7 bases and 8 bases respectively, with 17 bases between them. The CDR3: CASTETGLRGYTF. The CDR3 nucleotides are TGTGCCAGTACCGAGACGGGCTTAAGGGGCTACACCTTC.